The T cell receptor beta chain under discussion was sequenced for a study of early T cells in non-severe SARS-CoV-2 infection listed by TCRdb under 2021. Regarding the study in general: Bulk RNA from unsorted whole blood was used for TCR sequencing, so alpha and beta chains could not be paired.

The CDR3 runs 14 amino acids, cysteine and phenylalanine included. CDR3 DNA is the only sequence kept; it has 42 bases, read in frame from the first base. V is clipped by 8 bases and J by 0 bases, and the sequence between their germline boundaries is 13 bases long. The CDR1 and CDR2 encoded by the germline V gene are MDHEN and SYDVKM. The study was a case-control design nested within a healthcare worker cohort in London, UK, with weekly nasopharyngeal swab PCR tests and blood sampling. Healthcare workers were recruited between 23 and 31 March 2020, during the week of the UK lockdown, and were followed weekly for up to about 15 weeks. This clonotype has just a few counts. It has no known antigen specificity. Base qualities are not provided; no much larger clone lies one nucleotide away. The paper as a whole reports these results and caveats: Matching against VDJdb was skewed toward anti-spike CD8 responses, likely underestimated virus-specific expansions, and missed private and CD4 specificities.

The protocol used for the library was 5' RACE. Reads for this sample came from a NextSeq 500. Unique molecular identifiers were attached to individual cDNA molecules in the TCR library protocol so that sequencing error and PCR bias could be corrected. Sequencing covered both TCR alpha and beta chains, and within each sample the abundances of alpha and beta sequences were tightly co-correlated. The study's own analysis went as follows. Decombinator V4 was used to annotate TCR sequences for V gene, J gene and CDR3. Expanded TCRs were defined as changing significantly between any two time points under a Poisson model with p below 0.0001. TCR abundances were normalised to the total number of TCRs sequenced per sample and were expressed as counts per million. MAIT TCRs were defined by TRAV1-2 paired with TRAJ12, TRAJ20 or TRAJ33, and iNKT TCRs by TRAV10 paired with TRAJ18. VDJdb, accessed on 1 November 2021, was searched for TCRs annotated for CMV, EBV and SARS-CoV-2, and TCRs annotated for more than one antigen were excluded. The public reads were reanalyzed by TCRdb: fastp trimming at Q25, MiXCR alignment, in-frame beta chains only. Every entry covers one CDR3 protein and lists the most common genes and DNA from its rows. TCRdb, not the original authors, processed these V and J calls. Across this sample there are more than 55,000 distinct CDR3 sequences, with under 15% seen only once. The ten most abundant clones make up 1.4% of the sample.

Sequencing was done on a sample of whole blood. The chain couples TRBV28 to TRBJ1-2; possibly the D gene is TRBD1, per 5 matching bases. The source of this sequence is an adult who was a healthcare worker with PCR-confirmed SARS-CoV-2 infection or an uninfected control (not recorded which). The CDR3 in this case is CASLDSVANYGYTF. DNA sequence: TGTGCCAGCCTCGACAGTGTAGCTAACTATGGCTACACCTTC.